These 22 T cell receptor beta chains were sequenced from one sample in a study of blood T cell repertoires in COVID-19. Clones were read by immunoSEQ multiplex PCR, and TCRdb kept only the in-frame ones, dropping some. This sample yields about 250,000 clones, of which approximately 89% are seen a single time; around 4.6% belongs to the top ten. The material sequenced was peripheral blood. The origin of the receptors is a middle-aged woman who had recovered from COVID-19.

In this sample, this clone turned up once. The chain uses TRBV3-1 (or the pseudogene TRBV3-2) and TRBJ2-4; TRBD2 matches at 7 bases. The J segment lost 8 bases and the V segment lost 1 base, leaving 8 bases of the junction unmatched. The CDR3 is 15 amino acids. From germline, CDR1 is LGHDT and CDR2 YNNKEL (reference sequence). CDR3 bases: TGTGCCAGCAGCCAAGGATCTTGGGGGGGTTACATTCAGTACTTC. It is translated as CASSQGSWGGYIQYF.

CDR3 in DNA: TGTGCCATCGGGGAGCTCGGGGAGCTGTTTTTT. As protein: CAIGELGELFF. The chain joins TRBV10-3 to TRBJ2-2; tentative D call: TRBD2 (5 bases). CDR3 size: 11 residues. The ends were cut back, 8 bases at V and 7 bases at J, with 8 bases in the middle. Per the germline V gene, CDR1 is ENHRY and CDR2 is SYGVKD.

The chain employs TRBV19 and TRBJ1-5, with TRBD1 matching 9 bases. V trimming: 6 bases; J trimming: 7 bases; junction bases outside the gene matches: 10. The CDR3 sequence is 15 residues long. Germline CDR1 is LNHDA and CDR2 is SQIVND (reference sequence). The CDR3 DNA sequence: TGTGCCAGTAGGGGGACAGGGTCCTTCTTACAGCCCCAGCATTTT. Protein: CASRGTGSFLQPQHF.

The CDR3 loop reads CASGRGRSMEAFF. The CDR3 nucleotides are TGTGCCAGTGGCAGGGGAAGGTCTATGGAAGCTTTCTTT. The chain uses TRBV27 and TRBJ1-1, with D tentatively TRBD1 (6 bases). The CDR3 spans 13 residues. Per the germline V gene, CDR1 is MNHEY and CDR2 is SMNVEV (reference sequence). V was pared by 9 bases and J by 8 bases, with 19 bases between.

The chain joins TRBV12-3 or TRBV12-4 to TRBJ1-2, with unresolved D. V was shortened by 3 bases and J by 8 bases, with 13 bases between the two germline ends. The length of the CDR3 is 13 residues. In DNA, the CDR3 is TGTGCCAGCAGTTTTGGAGGTATCGGCGGCTACACCTTC. Its protein product is CASSFGGIGGYTF.

CDR3 bases: TGTGCCAGCAGTTTAGCGGGCCCCTACACCTTC. Its translation: CASSLAGPYTF. The rearrangement links TRBV12-3 or TRBV12-4 to TRBJ1-2; D gene unclear. The V end was cut by 0 bases, the J end by 10 bases, with 6 bases between. The CDR3 runs to 11 residues.

V usage is TRBV6-1 and J usage is TRBJ1-5; D not resolved. Germline V gene sequence: CDR1 MNHNS, CDR2 SASEGT. This CDR3 is built from 11 residues. Trimming took 2 bases from V and 9 from J, leaving 5 bases between them. This CDR3 is CASSELGPQHF. The CDR3 coding sequence is TGTGCCAGCAGTGAACTCGGGCCCCAGCATTTT.

This clone appeared once. The chain is built from TRBV19 and TRBJ2-2, with D maybe TRBD1 (5 bases). Trimming stripped 7 bases from V and 1 base from J, with 10 bases between. The length of the CDR3 is 14 residues. The germline CDR1 and CDR2 sequences are LNHDA and SQIVND (reference sequence). CDR3 nucleotide sequence: TGTGCCAGTAAAACTGGACAGAACACCGGGGAGCTGTTTTTT. Translation: CASKTGQNTGELFF.

The chain combines TRBV21-1 with TRBJ2-2; TRBD2, as called in the table, went unchecked against the DNA. TRBV21-1 is shown as a pseudogene. The CDR3 runs 12 residues. The CDR3 loop is CASSNYTGELFF. CDR3 nucleotides: TGTGCCAGCAGCAACTACACCGGGGAGCTGTTTTTT.

The V and J genes are TRBV29-1 and TRBJ2-4, with D tentatively TRBD2 (5 bases). The V gene lost 7 bases and the J gene lost 3 bases, with 16 bases spanning the gap. Germline values: CDR1 SQVTM, CDR2 ANQGSEA. The CDR3 contains 14 residues. The CDR3 coding sequence is TGCAGCGCCCCCGAGGGTAGCGACAAAAACATTCAGTACTTC. Amino acid sequence: CSAPEGSDKNIQYF.

This chain uses TRBV5-6 with TRBJ2-1; the match to TRBD2 covers 15 bases. The V and J ends lost 3 bases and 15 bases, in that order; junction bases with no gene match: 13. CDR1 is SGHDT and CDR2 is YYEEEE in the germline V gene. The CDR3 is 16 residues long. The CDR3 reads CASSYGAGLAGGSVFF. CDR3 nucleotide sequence: TGTGCCAGCAGCTACGGGGCGGGACTAGCGGGAGGAAGTGTGTTCTTC.

This chain joins TRBV19 and TRBJ1-1; 7 bases are shared with TRBD1. The V segment lost 6 bases and the J segment 8 bases; nucleotides outside the gene matches: 12. The CDR3 is made up of 14 amino acids. The V gene's germline CDR1 is LNHDA and CDR2 SQIVND (reference sequence). CDR3 sequence: CASSKPWQGGEAFF. The CDR3 nucleotides read TGTGCCAGTAGCAAACCCTGGCAGGGGGGAGAAGCTTTCTTT.

The chain uses TRBV27 and TRBJ2-7; no clear D. The V gene lost 5 bases and the J gene lost 1 base, with 9 bases spanning the gap. Germline CDR1 reads MNHEY; CDR2 reads SMNVEV (reference sequence). This CDR3 contains 13 residues. CDR3 nucleotides: TGTGCCAGCAGTCCTAGTGGGTCCTACGAGCAGTACTTC. Its protein product is CASSPSGSYEQYF.

The V gene is TRBV11-3, the J gene TRBJ1-5; D is possibly TRBD1 (5 bases). This CDR3 is built from 13 residues. The ends were cut back, 4 bases at V and 7 bases at J, with 11 bases in the middle. Germline CDR1 reads SGHNT; CDR2 reads YENEEA. As DNA, the CDR3 is TGTGCCAGCAGCTCGAGGGGAGGGCAGCCCCAGCATTTT. Translated: CASSSRGGQPQHF.

The rearrangement uses TRBV3-1 (or the pseudogene TRBV3-2) and TRBJ1-5; 8 bases line up with TRBD1. The CDR3 has 15 residues. Per the germline V gene, CDR1 is LGHDT and CDR2 is YNNKEL (reference sequence). After removal of 1 base from V and 6 bases from J, the junction contained 5 bases not matched to a gene. In DNA form, the CDR3 reads TGTGCCAGCAGCCAAGGCGGACAGGGAAGTCAGCCCCAGCATTTT. Its protein product is CASSQGGQGSQPQHF.

The chain has TRBV6-6 and TRBJ1-5, with TRBD1 identical over 7 bases. Germline CDR1 MNHNY, CDR2 SVGAGI (reference sequence). The CDR3 sequence is 16 residues long. The J segment lost 6 bases and the V segment lost 6 bases, leaving 14 bases of the junction unmatched. CDR3 sequence reads: CASSLKTGRGGQPQHF. The CDR3 DNA reads as TGTGCCAGCAGCCTGAAGACAGGGAGAGGGGGTCAGCCCCAGCATTTT.

The CDR3 sequence is CASSRTGGEQFF. CDR3 sequence (DNA): TGCGCCAGCAGCCGGACAGGGGGTGAGCAGTTCTTC. The chain combines TRBV10-1 with TRBJ2-1; the match to TRBD1 covers 10 bases. Unmatched junction bases numbered 2, after V lost 6 bases and J lost 9 bases. This CDR3 is built from 12 residues. Germline V gives CDR1 WNHNN, CDR2 SYGVQD (reference sequence).

The V gene is TRBV5-6, the J gene TRBJ2-7; 8 bases agree with TRBD2. This CDR3 is built from 14 residues. The germline V gene encodes CDR1 SGHDT and CDR2 YYEEEE. J lost 0 bases, V lost 4 bases, and 3 bases had no gene match. Written as DNA, the CDR3 is TGTGCCAGCAGCCGCGGGGGGAGCTCCTACGAGCAGTACGTC. Amino acid sequence: CASSRGGSSYEQYV.

This chain joins TRBV19 and TRBJ1-5; the D gene is possibly TRBD1 (5 bases). The germline V gene has CDR1 LNHDA and CDR2 SQIVND (reference sequence). This CDR3 is built from 16 residues. V lost 1 base and J lost 2, with 12 bases in between. CDR3 amino acids: CASSIVDRQRNQPQHF. CDR3 coding DNA: TGTGCCAGTAGTATAGTAGACAGACAACGCAATCAGCCCCAGCATTTT. The full variable domain, with the rest looked up from reference TRBV19 and TRBJ1-5, is DGGITQSPKYLFRKEGQNVTLSCEQNLNHDAMYWYRQDPGQGLRLIYYSQIVNDFQKGDIAEGYSVSREKKESFPLTVTSAQKNPTAFYLCASSIVDRQRNQPQHFGDGTRLSIL.

This rearrangement joins TRBV27 to TRBJ2-3; no reliable D call. Germline values: CDR1 MNHEY, CDR2 SMNVEV (reference sequence). The CDR3 totals 13 residues. V shed 5 bases and J shed 0 bases, with 6 bases lying between them. CDR3 sequence reads: CASSPTSTDTQYF. The CDR3 region has the DNA TGTGCCAGCAGTCCTACTAGCACAGATACGCAGTATTTT.

The genes are TRBV15 and TRBJ2-7; 11 bases agree with TRBD2. CDR1 is LNHNV and CDR2 is YYDKDF in the germline V gene (reference sequence). Germline trimming cut 1 base from V and 1 base from J; bases unmatched to any gene: 3. The CDR3 has 16 amino acids. CDR3 nucleotides: TGTGCCACCAGCAGAGGAGGGACTAGCGGTTCCTACGAGCAGTACGTC. Translated, it gives CATSRGGTSGSYEQYV.

The genes are TRBV30 and TRBJ1-1, with a tentative D call TRBD1 (5 bases). Per the germline V gene, CDR1 is GTSNPN and CDR2 is SVGIG (reference sequence). The CDR3 totals 13 residues. The V end was cut by 2 bases, the J end by 2 bases, with 9 bases between. The CDR3 sequence: CAWSTGTNTEAFF. The CDR3 DNA reads TGTGCCTGGAGTACAGGAACCAACACTGAAGCTTTCTTT.